One sample yielded the 14 T cell receptor beta chains listed below, sequenced in a study of prognosis after radiotherapy for stage I lung cancer. Template was genomic DNA; TCR beta CDR3 amplified in two multiplex PCR rounds. Amplification in first-round PCR relied on primers specific to each TRBV and TRBJ gene. TCRdb passed the multiplex PCR reads through MiXCR, listing each CDR3 protein once. The table lists about 20,000 distinct CDR3 sequences, 40% to 50% of them singletons. The input for sequencing was PBMCs, taken before or after stereotactic body radiation therapy (not recorded which). All receptors derive from a donor over 45 with non-small cell lung cancer.

This clonotype was counted ten times or more. The chain combines TRBV5-1 with TRBJ2-1, with TRBD2 identical over 8 bases. Germline V gene sequence: CDR1 SGHRS, CDR2 YFSETQ. V gave up 2 bases and J gave up 2 bases; unmatched junction bases: 9. This CDR3 has 17 residues. The CDR3 coding sequence is TGCGCCAGCAGCTTTACCCCTAACGGGGGGGCCTACAATGAGCAGTTCTTC. Translation gives CASSFTPNGGAYNEQFF.

This rearrangement joins TRBV27 to TRBJ2-2, with 8 bases fitting TRBD2. CDR3 length: 15 residues. With V trimmed by 6 bases and J by 7 bases, 10 bases remained unmatched. CDR1 and CDR2 from the germline V gene are MNHEY and SMNVEV (reference sequence). The CDR3 nucleotides are TGTGCCAGCAGCGGTAGCGGGGAGCTGAGCGGGGAGCTGTTTTTT. Protein sequence: CASSGSGELSGELFF.

This clonotype was observed a single time. The chain recombines TRBV5-6 with TRBJ2-5, with 9 bases matching TRBD2. The CDR3 sequence is 15 residues long. The trim removed 3 bases at V and 5 bases at J, leaving 8 bases unmatched. Germline V gene data show CDR1 as SGHDT and CDR2 as YYEEEE. This chain's CDR3 is CASSWTSAPRETQYF. The DNA for the CDR3 is TGTGCCAGCAGCTGGACTAGCGCCCCCCGGGAGACCCAGTACTTC.

The V gene is TRBV6-2 or TRBV6-3, the J gene TRBJ2-7; no definite D call. V was pared by 7 bases and J by 2 bases, with 15 bases between. Germline CDR1 reads MNHEY; CDR2 reads SVGEGT. The CDR3 consists of 14 residues. CDR3 protein: CASNNPGGTYEQYF. The CDR3 DNA sequence: TGTGCCAGCAATAACCCCGGCGGTACCTACGAGCAGTACTTC.

This clonotype has at least ten counts. The DNA of the CDR3 is TGTGCCAGTAGTATCGGGGCTAGCGGGAGCTCCTACGAGCAGTACTTC. Translating gives CASSIGASGSSYEQYF. The chain has TRBV19 and TRBJ2-7, with 10 bases fitting TRBD2. With 3 bases clipped from V and 0 bases from J, the junction kept 5 bases outside the gene matches. This CDR3 contains 16 residues. CDR1 and CDR2 (germline): LNHDA, SQIVND (reference sequence). The whole variable domain, remainder taken from reference TRBV19 and TRBJ2-7, is DGGITQSPKYLFRKEGQNVTLSCEQNLNHDAMYWYRQDPGQGLRLIYYSQIVNDFQKGDIAEGYSVSREKKESFPLTVTSAQKNPTAFYLCASSIGASGSSYEQYFGPGTRLTVT.

This clonotype was recorded many times. The chain employs TRBV20-1 and TRBJ2-7; 11 bases are a match to TRBD2. CDR3 length: 18 residues. Per germline, CDR1 DFQATT and CDR2 SNEGSKA (reference sequence). V was clipped by 5 bases and J by 6 bases; unmatched bases: 21. The CDR3 region has the DNA TGCAGTGCTCCCGCAACGTGGCTAGCGGGAGGTTCGTTGGGCGAGCAGTACTTC. The encoded protein is CSAPATWLAGGSLGEQYF.

The genes are TRBV20-1 and TRBJ2-3; 9 bases match TRBD2. The CDR3 runs to 14 residues. The germline CDR1 and CDR2 sequences are DFQATT and SNEGSKA (reference sequence). Losses at the gene ends were 6 bases for V and 7 bases for J; bases not matched to a gene: 11. DNA for the CDR3: TGCAGTGCCCTGAGCGGGGGGCCCGTATATACGCAGTATTTT. Translated: CSALSGGPVYTQYF.

This clonotype was picked up many times. This chain connects TRBV6-1 to TRBJ2-7; no clear D. The CDR3 is made up of 15 amino acids. Germline V gives CDR1 MNHNS, CDR2 SASEGT. V lost 2 bases and J 3 bases, leaving 14 bases between the germline ends. CDR3: CASSEWQVEDYEQYF. For the CDR3, the DNA is TGTGCCAGCAGTGAATGGCAGGTAGAAGACTACGAGCAGTACTTC.

This clonotype was seen repeatedly, ten times or more. The chain recombines TRBV28 with TRBJ1-1; D unresolved. The CDR3 consists of 13 residues. The V gene lost 3 bases and the J gene lost 0 bases, with 5 bases spanning the gap. Germline V CDR1 and CDR2: MDHEN, SYDVKM. DNA for the CDR3: TGTGCCAGCAGTTTTTCAGTGAACACTGAAGCTTTCTTT. As protein: CASSFSVNTEAFF.

This clonotype was found many times. The chain is built from TRBV9 and TRBJ2-2, with a weak D call TRBD1 (6 bases). The CDR3 is made up of 15 amino acids. Trimming took 3 bases from V and 3 from J, leaving 12 bases between them. Germline assignment: CDR1 SGDLS and CDR2 YYNGEE. CDR3 in DNA: TGTGCCAGCAGCGCTTACAGGGTCGACACCGGGGAGCTGTTTTTT. This translates into CASSAYRVDTGELFF.

This clonotype was observed a few times. A read error is possible here, since a much larger clone lies one base away. CDR3 DNA: TGTGCCAGCATTTTTCGGCAGGAGCAAGAGACCCAGTACTTC. Translation: CASIFRQEQETQYF. V usage is TRBV27 and J usage is TRBJ2-5; D is uncertain. CDR3 size: 14 residues. Trimming removed 7 bases at V and 2 bases at J, with 14 bases between. Per the germline V gene, CDR1 is MNHEY and CDR2 is SMNVEV (reference sequence).

Worth noting for this clonotype: A much larger clone differs by one base, so this may be a read error. The chain carries TRBV6-2 or TRBV6-3 and TRBJ2-2; D possibly uses TRBD1 or TRBD2 (5 bases each). CDR3 length equals 13 residues. Germline CDR1 MNHEY, CDR2 SVGEGT. CDR3 sequence (DNA): TGTGCCAGCAGGACAGAATACACCGGGGAGCTGCTTTTT. This codes for CASRTEYTGELLF.

This clonotype showed up just once. Lacking the conserved final phenylalanine or tryptophan, this CDR3 likely reflects a read error. The rearrangement joins TRBV19 to TRBJ2-6; D is perhaps TRBD2 (5 bases). V shed 7 bases and J shed 4 bases, with 11 bases lying between them. The CDR3 is 14 residues long. The germline gives CDR1 LNHDA, CDR2 SQIVND (reference sequence). CDR3 sequence (DNA): TGTGCCAGTAAGACGGGGTACGGGGCCAACGTCCTGACTTTA. It specifies CASKTGYGANVLTL.

V is TRBV7-2 and J is TRBJ1-2; D is undetermined. This CDR3 is 15 amino acids long. The germline V gene encodes CDR1 SGHTA and CDR2 FQGNSA. V lost 5 bases to trimming and J lost 4 bases, with 17 bases between them. The chain's CDR3 is CASSLNEAGCYGYTF. CDR3 coding DNA: TGTGCCAGCAGCCTCAATGAGGCAGGATGCTATGGCTACACCTTC. Using reference TRBV7-2 and TRBJ1-2 for the parts outside the CDR3, the full variable domain is GAGVSQSPSNKVTEKGKDVELRCDPISGHTALYWYRQSLGQGLEFLIYFQGNSAPDKSGLPSDRFSAERTGGSVSTLTIQRTQQEDSAVYLCASSLNEAGCYGYTFGSGTRLTVV.